This TCR beta chain emerged from a study of T cells in localized non-small cell lung cancer (dated by TCRdb to the early 2020s). Regarding the complete study: The study examined T cell repertoires in under 300 patients with early-stage NSCLC and compared tumors with uninvolved tumor-adjacent lungs. The cohort was made up of around 220 treatment-naive NSCLC patients whose localized lung tumors had been resected. Of the NSCLC patients, around 140 were male and approximately 99 were female, and the mean age was around 66 years. What the work shows at the level of the full study, not this receptor alone: Because of the exploratory design, TCR variables were selected using unadjusted p-values without false-discovery rate correction. Uninvolved tumor-adjacent lung showed the highest T cell clonality, higher than tumor, which suggests more focused antigenic responses in the uninvolved tumor-adjacent lung. Of the top 100 tumor clones, a median of 57 were detected in paired uninvolved adjacent lung; 28 were also among that lung's top 100. Longer overall survival was associated with higher T cell density in blood, whereas shorter survival was associated with higher clonality in adjacent lung. Multi-region tumor sequencing was not performed, so intratumor heterogeneity could not be excluded.

Concerning this clone: Its antigen is still unknown. Per-base quality was not reported, and no clone a single base away is much larger than it.

At diagnosis, peripheral blood, uninvolved tumor-adjacent lung and tumor were collected and stored as a combination of fresh-frozen and FFPE material. Blood samples were analyzed as peripheral blood mononuclear cells for TCR repertoire profiling. The immunoSEQ Assay was used to sequence TCR beta CDR3 regions from DNA. The authors' analysis ran thus. To compute T cell density, TCR beta template counts were normalized to usable DNA, which was estimated by amplifying housekeeping genes. Richness was estimated using the preseqR package, with extrapolation to 400,000 templates for PBMC samples and to 120,000 templates for tissue samples. Clonality was taken to be one minus Pielou's evenness. Differential abundance testing on productive amino-acid clonotypes, with a minimum total count of 5 and an alpha of 0.1, was used to identify tissue-enriched TCRs. Repertoire overlap between compartments was quantified with the Jaccard Index and Morisita Overlap Index. TCR beta CDR3s were clustered by GLIPH together with public tetramer-defined viral CDR3s, and at least three viral sequences plus V-gene enrichment were required for viral motifs. TCRdb took this table from immuneACCESS and kept in-frame rearrangements with V and J called. Such tables lack part of the clones; where checked against another copy, unresolved V genes explain under half of the gap, and the rest is unexplained. The DNA was the basis for D and trimming; V, J and clone size are from that table. The sample yields roughly 30,000 clones; 91% were counted once. The ten largest clones take up roughly 28% of the sample.

V trim: 6 bases; J trim: 1 base; unmatched bases: 5. Sequences KGHSH (CDR1) and LQKENI (CDR2) are obtained from the germline V gene. The CDR3, cysteine through phenylalanine, is 15 amino acids long. Only CDR3 DNA remains: 45 bases, in frame from the first base. The V and J segments used are TRBV18 and TRBJ2-2; 7 bases in the middle match TRBD1. This specimen consisted of peripheral blood, obtained before any cancer treatment. The TCR sequence derives from a female donor of 60 years or more with stage I lung adenocarcinoma. The bases are TGTGCCAGCTCGCGCGGACAGGAGAACACCGGGGAGCTGTTTTTT. Translated, this gives CASSRGQENTGELFF.